The 28 T cell receptor beta chains below come from one sample, sequenced in a study of Ad26.COV2.S vaccination and SARS-CoV-2 variants. TCRdb's table, derived via immunoSEQ multiplex PCR, lists solely in-frame clones and lacks some. The sample carries 300,000 to 450,000 clones, roughly 81% recorded once. Treatment of the sample: roughly 20 received Ad26.COV2.S at low or high dose, single or two shots; several received placebo; per-sample allocation not given. Each sample was drawn 63 days after the first injection (of vaccine or placebo). The specimen comprised peripheral blood, sampled in a trial of Ad26.COV2.S vaccine versus placebo. The origin of the receptors is a person aged 18 to 65 who received the Ad26.COV2.S COVID-19 vaccine or a placebo.

The rearrangement joins TRBV6-2 or TRBV6-3 to TRBJ2-7; the match to TRBD1 covers 8 bases. V trimming: 2 bases; J trimming: 4 bases; junction bases outside the gene matches: 4. This CDR3 region has 14 residues. CDR1 and CDR2 from the germline V gene are MNHEY and SVGEGT. The CDR3 DNA follows: TGTGCCAGCAGTTACGTGGGACAGGATTACGAGCAGTACTTC. This gives the protein CASSYVGQDYEQYF.

The chain has TRBV7-2 and TRBJ2-5, with 7 bases identical to TRBD2. Germline CDR1 SGHTA, CDR2 FQGNSA. The V and J ends lost 4 bases and 3 bases, in that order; junction bases with no gene match: 8. The CDR3 is made up of 15 amino acids. CDR3 nucleotide sequence: TGTGCCAGCAGCTCCGCGGGGCTAGCGGAAGAGACCCAGTACTTC. It is translated as CASSSAGLAEETQYF. Full variable domain (missing parts from reference TRBV7-2 and TRBJ2-5): GAGVSQSPSNKVTEKGKDVELRCDPISGHTALYWYRQSLGQGLEFLIYFQGNSAPDKSGLPSDRFSAERTGGSVSTLTIQRTQQEDSAVYLCASSSAGLAEETQYFGPGTRLLVL.

This chain uses TRBV12-3 or TRBV12-4 with TRBJ2-2; 9 bases match TRBD1. The CDR3 spans 13 residues. With 6 bases clipped from V and 4 bases from J, the junction kept 0 bases outside the gene matches. CDR3 loop: CASRGQGTGELFF. The CDR3 DNA follows: TGTGCCAGCAGGGGACAGGGCACCGGGGAGCTGTTTTTT.

The chain is built from TRBV4-3 and TRBJ2-2; maybe TRBD2 (6 bases). The CDR3 totals 15 residues. V was cut by 0 bases and J by 6 bases, with 11 bases left in between. Germline CDR1 reads LGHNA; CDR2 reads YSLEER. Here the CDR3 reads CASSQEEGPPGELFF. The CDR3 nucleotides read TGCGCCAGCAGCCAAGAGGAGGGCCCCCCCGGGGAGCTGTTTTTT.

The chain has TRBV14 and TRBJ2-7, with 11 bases identical to TRBD2. Germline V gives CDR1 SGHDN, CDR2 FVKESK. The CDR3 sequence is 19 residues long. J gave up 3 bases and V 0 bases, and 13 bases lay outside the gene matches. The CDR3 loop reads CASSQDPDREGTSGYEQYF. The CDR3 nucleotides read TGTGCCAGCAGCCAAGATCCGGACAGGGAAGGGACTAGCGGCTACGAGCAGTACTTC.

V gene TRBV11-2 combines with J gene TRBJ2-2; no reliable D call. The CDR3 spans 16 residues. Per germline, CDR1 SGHAT and CDR2 FQNNGV. V shed 1 base and J shed 4 bases, with 13 bases lying between them. CDR3 bases: TGTGCCAGCAGCTTAGTTCTTGGGTACGGCACCGGGGAGCTGTTTTTT. It specifies CASSLVLGYGTGELFF.

V usage is TRBV10-1 and J usage is TRBJ2-1, with D possibly being TRBD2 (5 bases). V dropped 2 bases and J dropped 6 bases, with 11 bases sitting between them. CDR1 is WNHNN and CDR2 is SYGVQD in the germline V gene (reference sequence). The CDR3 runs 14 residues. The CDR3 protein is CASSETLAGNEQFF. As DNA, the CDR3 is TGCGCCAGCAGTGAGACCCTAGCCGGCAATGAGCAGTTCTTC.

The gene calls are TRBV7-9 and TRBJ1-2, with 8 bases fitting TRBD1. The V gene end was trimmed by 5 bases and the J gene end by 8 bases; junction bases not matched to a gene: 10. CDR1 is SEHNR and CDR2 is FQNEAQ in the germline V gene (reference sequence). This CDR3 is 14 amino acids long. The CDR3 loop reads CASSPHQGAIGYTF. CDR3 nucleotide sequence: TGTGCCAGCAGCCCCCATCAGGGGGCGATAGGCTACACCTTC.

CDR3 sequence (DNA): TGCGCCAGCAGCTGGGACAGGGTAGGGACCGGGGAGCTGTTTTTT. It yields the protein CASSWDRVGTGELFF. The chain joins TRBV5-1 to TRBJ2-2; 9 bases are shared with TRBD1. The V and J ends lost 3 bases and 5 bases, in that order; junction bases with no gene match: 5. The CDR3 is 15 residues long. Per the germline V gene, CDR1 is SGHRS and CDR2 is YFSETQ.

This clone showed up just once. Here the CDR3 reads CASSQEVRRLAGNNEQFF. The DNA of the CDR3 is TGCGCCAGCAGCCAAGAAGTAAGGAGACTAGCGGGGAACAATGAGCAGTTCTTC. The chain carries TRBV4-3 and TRBJ2-1; TRBD2 aligns across 11 bases. Germline CDR1 is LGHNA and CDR2 is YSLEER. The junction had 9 bases not matched to a gene; V was cut back by 0 bases and J by 5 bases. The CDR3 totals 18 residues.

V and J are TRBV19 and TRBJ2-5; no firm D call. This CDR3 is built from 14 residues. The V end lost 2 bases, the J end lost 1 base, and 8 bases lay between the germline ends. The germline V gene has CDR1 LNHDA and CDR2 SQIVND (reference sequence). CDR3: CASSILGTQETQYF. CDR3 DNA: TGTGCCAGTAGTATATTGGGCACCCAAGAGACCCAGTACTTC.

This chain uses TRBV24-1 with TRBJ2-1; 9 nucleotides line up with TRBD1. Trimming cost V 5 bases and J 1 base; bases outside gene matches: 2. Germline V lookup: CDR1 KGHDR, CDR2 SFDVKD. This CDR3 contains 15 residues. In DNA form, the CDR3 reads TGTGCCACCAGTGGAGGGACAGGGTCCTACAATGAGCAGTTCTTC. It yields the protein CATSGGTGSYNEQFF.

Many counts were recorded for this clone. This may come from a read error, since a much larger clone is one base off. J is TRBJ1-6 and V is TRBV6-5; the match to TRBD1 covers 7 bases. The germline V gene encodes CDR1 MNHEY and CDR2 SVGAGI. V dropped 7 bases and J dropped 5; count of bases not matched to a gene: 2. This CDR3 is 13 amino acids long. CDR3 loop: CASTGTDNSPLHF. The CDR3 coding sequence is TGTGCCAGCACCGGGACAGATAATTCACCCCTCCACTTT.

V gene TRBV10-2 combines with J gene TRBJ1-1; tentatively, D is TRBD1 (5 bases). Trimming pared 5 bases from V and 2 bases from J, leaving 18 bases between. Germline V lookup: CDR1 WSHSY, CDR2 SAAADI. CDR3 length equals 16 residues. This chain's CDR3 is CASSTLILTVNTEAFF. CDR3 DNA: TGCGCCAGCAGTACTCTCATTTTGACAGTTAACACTGAAGCTTTCTTT.

V and J are TRBV27 and TRBJ2-2; the D gene could be TRBD1 or TRBD2 (5 bases each). V dropped 6 bases and J dropped 4 bases, with 15 bases sitting between them. The CDR3 runs 15 residues. CDR1 is MNHEY, CDR2 SMNVEV, per germline (reference sequence). The CDR3: CASRAMGRATGELFF. The CDR3 DNA reads as TGTGCCAGCAGGGCTATGGGGCGGGCCACCGGGGAGCTGTTTTTT.

This chain connects TRBV30 to TRBJ2-5; weak D call: TRBD1 (5 bases). This CDR3 has 11 amino acids. Trimming stripped 4 bases from V and 3 bases from J, with 6 bases between. Germline V gene lookup returns CDR1 GTSNPN and CDR2 SVGIG (reference sequence). The CDR3 protein is CAWTGKETQYF. The CDR3 nucleotides read TGTGCCTGGACAGGGAAAGAGACCCAGTACTTC. Supplemented by reference TRBV30 and TRBJ2-5, the full variable domain reads SQTIHQWPATLVQPVGSPLSLECTVEGTSNPNLYWYRQAAGRGLQLLFYSVGIGQISSEVPQNLSASRPQDRQFILSSKKLLLSDSGFYLCAWTGKETQYFGPGTRLLVL.

The V gene is TRBV6-6, the J gene TRBJ2-7; D is uncertain. The CDR3 length is 13 residues. The germline V gene has CDR1 MNHNY and CDR2 SVGAGI (reference sequence). Trimming stripped 0 bases from V and 0 bases from J, with 3 bases between. CDR3 coding DNA: TGTGCCAGCAGTTACTCTGGCTCCTACGAGCAGTACTTC. Protein sequence: CASSYSGSYEQYF.

This clone has a handful of counts. The gene calls are TRBV5-4 and TRBJ2-1; D may be TRBD1 (6 bases). V lost 5 bases and J 8 bases, leaving 8 bases between the germline ends. This CDR3 comprises 11 residues. Germline lookup yields CDR1 SGHNT and CDR2 YYREEE (reference sequence). The CDR3 DNA reads as TGTGCCAGCAGACAGGGTTATGAGCAGTTCTTC. It yields the protein CASRQGYEQFF.

The chain is built from TRBV13 and TRBJ2-7; D is ambiguous. The germline CDR1 and CDR2 sequences are PRHDT and FYEKMQ (reference sequence). Trimming removed 0 bases at V and 4 bases at J, with 13 bases between. The CDR3 runs 15 residues. CDR3 in DNA: TGTGCCAGCAGCTTAGGCCGCGCATCATCTTACGAGCAGTACTTC. Its translation is CASSLGRASSYEQYF.

V gene TRBV7-2 combines with J gene TRBJ2-1; TRBD2 matches at 7 bases. CDR1 SGHTA and CDR2 FQGNSA come from the germline V gene. CDR3 length: 17 residues. V was clipped by 0 bases and J by 2 bases; unmatched bases: 7. CDR3: CASSLARGLFAYNEQFF. Here the CDR3 DNA reads TGTGCCAGCAGCTTAGCGCGGGGACTATTTGCCTACAATGAGCAGTTCTTC.

This chain uses TRBV6-5 with TRBJ1-1; 11 bases map to TRBD1. Germline V lookup: CDR1 MNHEY, CDR2 SVGAGI. The CDR3 length is 14 residues. Trimming removed 4 bases from V and 9 bases from J; junction bases left unmatched: 7. Here the CDR3 reads CASSLPGTGGQAFF. Written as DNA, the CDR3 is TGTGCCAGCAGTTTACCTGGGACAGGGGGGCAAGCTTTCTTT.

The chain couples TRBV5-5 to TRBJ2-3, with D unclear. The V end was cut by 0 bases, the J end by 2 bases, with 10 bases between. Germline lookup yields CDR1 SGHKS and CDR2 YYEKEE (reference sequence). The CDR3 totals 15 residues. The DNA of the CDR3 is TGTGCCAGCAGCTTGGGGGCGCTCTTCACAGATACGCAGTATTTT. Protein: CASSLGALFTDTQYF.

The gene calls are TRBV5-1 and TRBJ2-2; D is possibly TRBD1 (6 bases). V gave up 4 bases and J gave up 6 bases, with 13 bases separating them. Germline V gene sequence: CDR1 SGHRS, CDR2 YFSETQ. This CDR3 has 14 amino acids. The CDR3 nucleotides are TGCGCCAGCAGCATACTCGACAGGTCCGGGGAGCTGTTTTTT. This sequence encodes CASSILDRSGELFF.

This clone was recorded a few times. The chain uses TRBV27 and TRBJ2-1; D possibly corresponds to TRBD1 (5 bases). CDR1 is MNHEY, CDR2 SMNVEV, per germline (reference sequence). Trimming stripped 6 bases from V and 5 bases from J, with 14 bases between. This CDR3 region has 14 residues. CDR3 nucleotides: TGTGCCAGCAGGCGTCCCTTAGGGGACAATGAGCAGTTCTTC. Its protein product is CASRRPLGDNEQFF.

The V and J genes are TRBV5-1 and TRBJ2-7; D is undetermined. Germline CDR1 and CDR2: SGHRS and YFSETQ. The CDR3 extends over 11 amino acids. The germline V and J ends were trimmed by 7 bases and 0 bases, with 5 bases remaining between them. The CDR3 region is CASRHSYEQYF. DNA of the CDR3: TGCGCCAGCCGCCACTCCTACGAGCAGTACTTC.

The chain is built from TRBV27 and TRBJ2-7; 9 bases line up with TRBD2. V dropped 3 bases and J dropped 3; count of bases not matched to a gene: 3. The germline V gene has CDR1 MNHEY and CDR2 SMNVEV (reference sequence). The CDR3 has 14 amino acids. The chain's CDR3 is CASSFSTSGYEQYF. CDR3 DNA sequence: TGTGCCAGCAGTTTTTCGACTAGCGGCTACGAGCAGTACTTC.

CDR3: CAISFDRGQDEQYF. In nucleotides, the CDR3 is TGTGCCATCAGCTTTGACAGGGGGCAGGATGAGCAGTACTTC. The genes are TRBV10-3 and TRBJ2-7, with 10 bases that match TRBD1. Per germline, CDR1 ENHRY and CDR2 SYGVKD. V gave up 6 bases and J gave up 7 bases; unmatched junction bases: 9. This CDR3 contains 14 residues.

The chain has TRBV15 and TRBJ2-7; the match to TRBD1 covers 8 bases. The CDR3 is made up of 16 amino acids. V dropped 1 base and J dropped 5; count of bases not matched to a gene: 10. CDR1 LNHNV and CDR2 YYDKDF come from the germline V gene (reference sequence). CDR3 loop: CATSRGTTGGTHEQYF. As DNA, the CDR3 is TGTGCCACCAGCAGAGGTACCACAGGGGGGACCCACGAGCAGTACTTC.